The 15 T cell receptor beta chains in this list originate from one sample, sequenced in a study of blood T cells in healthy people across ages (dated by TCRdb to 2014 to 2015). Receptors were amplified or captured by 5' RACE. Sequencing was carried out with an Illumina HiSeq 2500. The second PCR ran for about 7 to 11 cycles and used a J-beta primer mix along with a sample-barcoded 5' primer. TCRdb cleaned the public reads at Q25 with fastp, built clones with MiXCR and kept in-frame beta chains. Entries are consolidated by CDR3 protein sequence, retaining the most common genes and DNA. The sample table holds some 850,000 distinct CDR3 sequences, of which about 26% were seen once. The ten largest clones capture 3% of the sample. The data were also submitted as part of a second study, on T cells of mothers and their children.

The sample comprised blood. These receptors were obtained from a boy between 10 and 17 years old in good health.

At least ten counts were recorded for this clonotype. The germline gene is not matched at one end of the junction; a read error may be the cause. The V call is TRBV5-1, the J call TRBJ2-3; the match to TRBD2 covers 10 bases. This CDR3 has 15 amino acids. In germline, CDR1 is SGHRS, CDR2 YFSETQ. The CDR3 bases are TGTGCCAGCAGCTTAGAAGCGGGGGGGACAGATACGCAGTATTTT. Encoded protein: CASSLEAGGTDTQYF.

The genes are TRBV6-1 and TRBJ2-2; tentative D call: TRBD1 (6 bases). Trimming removed 6 bases at V and 7 bases at J, with 12 bases between. The CDR3 totals 13 residues. The germline V gene encodes CDR1 MNHNS and CDR2 SASEGT. The CDR3 coding sequence is TGTGCCAGCAGGCAGGGGCTTGGCGGGGAGCTGTTTTTT. Encoded protein: CASRQGLGGELFF.

This clonotype occurred a few times. The chain joins TRBV4-1 to TRBJ2-2, with TRBD2 as a possible D gene (5 bases). The CDR3 totals 13 residues. Trimming shortened V by 5 bases and J by 8 bases, and 12 bases separated the two germline ends. Germline CDR1 and CDR2: MGHRA and YSYEKL. CDR3 in amino acids: CASSWRNSGELFF. CDR3 coding DNA: TGCGCCAGCAGCTGGAGGAATTCAGGGGAGCTGTTTTTT.

J is TRBJ2-5 and V is TRBV4-1; TRBD2 is a possible D gene (6 bases). The J call may be incorrect, as the DNA end agrees better with TRBJ2-1. The CDR3 has 16 amino acids. CDR1 is MGHRA and CDR2 is YSYEKL in the germline V gene. CDR3 protein: CASSQDQGLRPNQQFF. Written as DNA, the CDR3 is TGCGCCAGCAGCCAAGATCAGGGACTGCGGCCGAATCAGCAGTTCTTC.

The gene calls are TRBV20-1 and TRBJ2-3, with a possible D match to TRBD1 (6 bases). CDR3 length: 15 amino acids. Germline lookup yields CDR1 DFQATT and CDR2 SNEGSKA (reference sequence). V lost 4 bases, J lost 2 bases, and 16 bases lay in between. Here the CDR3 DNA reads TGCAGTGCTATCGCGACAGGTTTGAACACAGATACGCAGTATTTT. It translates to CSAIATGLNTDTQYF.

This clonotype was detected only a few times. The CDR3 DNA reads as TGTGCCAGCAGGGGTTCAGGACAGAGATACGAGCAGTACTTC. Its protein is CASRGSGQRYEQYF. This chain joins TRBV2 and TRBJ2-7, with TRBD1 as a possible D gene (6 bases). The CDR3 consists of 14 residues. Germline CDR1 SNHLY, CDR2 FYNNEI. Trimming left V 6 bases short and J 4 bases short, with 16 bases between.

This chain joins TRBV5-6 and TRBJ2-5, with a tentative D call TRBD1 (5 bases). The CDR3 contains 15 residues. Per germline, CDR1 SGHDT and CDR2 YYEEEE. Trimming removed 4 bases at V and 5 bases at J, with 18 bases between. The CDR3 loop reads CASSQRVGSGETQYF. CDR3 in DNA: TGTGCCAGCAGCCAACGGGTGGGGTCAGGGGAGACCCAGTACTTC.

This chain connects TRBV6-5 to TRBJ2-3, with 9 bases that match TRBD2. The germline gives CDR1 MNHEY, CDR2 SVGAGI. The CDR3 contains 18 residues. V dropped 4 bases and J dropped 3; count of bases not matched to a gene: 14. CDR3 DNA sequence: TGTGCCAGCAGTTCGGGAAGGCTAGCGGGGCGGGGGACAGATACGCAGTATTTT. Translated, it gives CASSSGRLAGRGTDTQYF.

Here the CDR3 DNA reads TGTGCCAGCAGCTTTGAACCTTGGGACCCCAGGCGACAAAACGCCTACAATGAGCAGTTCTTC. Protein: CASSFEPWDPRRQNAYNEQFF. This chain joins TRBV7-3 and TRBJ2-1; D possibly matches TRBD1 or TRBD2 (5 bases each). CDR1 is SGHTA and CDR2 is FQGTGA in the germline V gene. The CDR3 is 21 residues long. V lost 3 bases and J 2 bases, leaving 29 bases between the germline ends.

This clonotype was observed a handful of times. The chain uses TRBV12-3 or TRBV12-4 and TRBJ2-7, with D unresolved. V was shortened by 3 bases and J by 5 bases, with 5 bases between the two germline ends. The CDR3 is 11 amino acids. CDR3 residues: CASSLSDEQYF. In nucleotides, the CDR3 is TGTGCCAGCAGTTTGAGTGACGAGCAGTACTTC.

On this clonotype itself: A read error may produce the germline difference seen at one junction end. This sequence joins TRBV28 and TRBJ1-2; no clear D. The CDR3 runs 13 residues. Germline lookup yields CDR1 MDHEN and CDR2 SYDVKM. CDR3 nucleotides: TGTGCCAGTAGTTCCCCACACGGACGGGGCTACACCTTC. This translates into CASSSPHGRGYTF.

This clonotype showed up just a few times. The V gene is TRBV5-5, the J gene TRBJ2-5; tentatively, D is TRBD1 or TRBD2 (6 bases each). CDR1 is SGHKS, CDR2 YYEKEE, per germline (reference sequence). CDR3 length equals 14 residues. V was pared by 0 bases and J by 4 bases, with 10 bases between. CDR3 protein: CASSLGGAAETQYF. CDR3 sequence (DNA): TGTGCCAGCAGCTTGGGGGGGGCAGCAGAGACCCAGTACTTC.

V and J are TRBV10-3 and TRBJ2-5, with D uncertain. Looked up from germline, CDR1 is ENHRY and CDR2 is SYGVKD. The CDR3 runs 15 residues. V was cut by 0 bases and J by 5 bases, with 13 bases left in between. The CDR3, as DNA: TGTGCCATCAGTGAGTCGAATAGGGCTAAGGAGACCCAGTACTTC. This sequence encodes CAISESNRAKETQYF.

The sample holds a few counts of this clonotype. This chain joins TRBV6-5 and TRBJ1-6; 8 bases are shared with TRBD1. V trimming: 1 base; J trimming: 11 bases; junction bases outside the gene matches: 16. The CDR3 contains 18 residues. CDR1 MNHEY and CDR2 SVGAGI come from the germline V gene. The CDR3 loop reads CASSYWPGQEVLGPPLHF. The CDR3 coding sequence is TGTGCCAGCAGTTACTGGCCGGGACAGGAGGTCCTAGGCCCACCCCTCCACTTT.

As for this clonotype: One end of the junction varies from germline; a read error may be responsible. The chain is built from TRBV14 and TRBJ1-2; no firm D call. The CDR3 sequence is 13 residues long. Germline CDR1 is SGHDN and CDR2 is FVKESK. The CDR3 nucleotides read TGTGCCGGCAGCCAAACCAGAAGCGGCGGCTACACCTTC. Translating it yields CAGSQTRSGGYTF.